This passage covers 8 T cell receptor beta chains from one sample sequenced in a study of shared clonotypes between healthy human individuals. The repertoire was sequenced with immunoSEQ multiplex PCR; TCRdb's copy has only in-frame clones and lacks some. The data contain 2 million to 2.5 million clones, approximately 94% of them seen just once; the ten biggest clones take up around 1.1%. Naive CD8 isolation took CD45RO-negative cells positively selected for CCR7 and excluded terminally differentiated effector memory CD45RA+ cells. The sample was naive CD8+ T cells sorted from blood. These receptors came from a man younger than 30 in good health.

The rearrangement uses TRBV30 and TRBJ2-1; TRBD1 might be the D (6 bases). The CDR3 has 18 amino acids. Trimming removed 1 base at V and 5 bases at J, with 24 bases between. CDR1 is GTSNPN and CDR2 is SVGIG in the germline V gene (reference sequence). DNA for the CDR3: TGTGCCTGGAGTGCACCCAGTACGTCCTGGACAGCGAACAATGAGCAGTTCTTC. It is translated as CAWSAPSTSWTANNEQFF.

This chain uses TRBV29-1 with TRBJ2-7, with 7 nucleotides matching TRBD2. Unmatched junction bases numbered 3, after V lost 5 bases and J lost 2 bases. This CDR3 is built from 12 residues. In germline, CDR1 is SQVTM, CDR2 ANQGSEA. The CDR3 DNA is TGCAGCGTTAGCGGGACGACCTACGAGCAGTACTTC. The encoded protein is CSVSGTTYEQYF.

A single count supports this clone. The J gene is TRBJ1-2, the V gene TRBV5-1; D is unresolved. CDR3 length equals 17 residues. V was pared by 0 bases and J by 1 base, with 16 bases between. CDR1 is SGHRS, CDR2 YFSETQ, per germline. DNA for the CDR3: TGCGCCAGCAGCTTGGATACCGGTGGGTATGTTAACTATGGCTACACCTTC. It specifies CASSLDTGGYVNYGYTF.

The chain couples TRBV7-9 to TRBJ2-7; maybe TRBD1 (6 bases). CDR3 length equals 16 residues. V was clipped by 0 bases and J by 2 bases, with 14 bases between them. Germline CDR1 reads SEHNR; CDR2 reads FQNEAQ (reference sequence). In DNA, the CDR3 is TGTGCCAGCAGCTTAGCTACAGGGTCCTTAGCCTACGAGCAGTACTTC. This encodes CASSLATGSLAYEQYF. Full variable domain (outside the CDR3, taken from reference TRBV7-9 and TRBJ2-7): DTGVSQNPRHKITKRGQNVTFRCDPISEHNRLYWYRQTLGQGPEFLTYFQNEAQLEKSRLLSDRFSAERPKGSFSTLEIQRTEQGDSAMYLCASSLATGSLAYEQYFGPGTRLTVT.

The rearrangement links TRBV2 to TRBJ2-1; TRBD2 matches 9 bases. The CDR3 runs to 15 residues. J gave up 7 bases and V 3 bases, and 7 bases lay outside the gene matches. Germline V lookup: CDR1 SNHLY, CDR2 FYNNEI. CDR3 sequence reads: CASSDRASGTNEQFF. In nucleotides, the CDR3 is TGTGCCAGCAGTGATCGGGCTAGCGGGACAAATGAGCAGTTCTTC.

Of note for this clone: The sample carries other DNA sequences with the same CDR3. The genes are TRBV19 and TRBJ1-5, with D uncertain. The CDR3 contains 13 residues. Germline assignment: CDR1 LNHDA and CDR2 SQIVND (reference sequence). V lost 4 bases to trimming and J lost 3 bases, with 7 bases between them. CDR3 bases: TGTGCCAGTAGTAGAACCATCAATCAGCCCCAGCATTTT. It encodes CASSRTINQPQHF.

Of note for this clone: This CDR3 is also generated by other DNA sequences in the sample. The chain employs TRBV5-1 and TRBJ1-5; D is unclear. Trimming removed 0 bases at V and 4 bases at J, with 5 bases between. Germline V gene data show CDR1 as SGHRS and CDR2 as YFSETQ. This CDR3 has 13 amino acids. The CDR3 DNA reads as TGCGCCAGCAGCTTGGATTCAAATCAGCCCCAGCATTTT. Translating gives CASSLDSNQPQHF. Full variable domain (remainder filled in from reference TRBV5-1 and TRBJ1-5): KAGVTQTPRYLIKTRGQQVTLSCSPISGHRSVSWYQQTPGQGLQFLFEYFSETQRNKGNFPGRFSGRQFSNSRSEMNVSTLELGDSALYLCASSLDSNQPQHFGDGTRLSIL.

V is TRBV2 and J is TRBJ1-4; a possible D gene is TRBD1 (6 bases). The V and J ends lost 9 bases and 3 bases respectively, with 11 bases between them. The CDR3 is 13 amino acids. Germline V gene lookup returns CDR1 SNHLY and CDR2 FYNNEI. Written as DNA, the CDR3 is TGTGCCAGTGGACAGCTACCTAATGAAAAACTGTTTTTT. It translates to CASGQLPNEKLFF.